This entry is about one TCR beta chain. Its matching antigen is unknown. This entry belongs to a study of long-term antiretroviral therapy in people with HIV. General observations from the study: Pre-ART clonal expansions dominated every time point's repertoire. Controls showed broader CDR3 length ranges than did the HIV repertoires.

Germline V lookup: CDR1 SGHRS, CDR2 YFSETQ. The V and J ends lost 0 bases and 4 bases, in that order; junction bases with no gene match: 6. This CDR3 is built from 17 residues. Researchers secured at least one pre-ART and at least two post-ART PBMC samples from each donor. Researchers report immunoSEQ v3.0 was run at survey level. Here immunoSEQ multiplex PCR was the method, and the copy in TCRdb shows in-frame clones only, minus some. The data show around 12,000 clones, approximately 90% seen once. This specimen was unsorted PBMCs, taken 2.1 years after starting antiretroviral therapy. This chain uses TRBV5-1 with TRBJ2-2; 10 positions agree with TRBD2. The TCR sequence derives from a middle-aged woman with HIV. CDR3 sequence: CASSLEPAGGGTGELFF. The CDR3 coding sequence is TGCGCCAGCAGCTTGGAGCCAGCGGGGGGGGGCACCGGGGAGCTGTTTTTT.